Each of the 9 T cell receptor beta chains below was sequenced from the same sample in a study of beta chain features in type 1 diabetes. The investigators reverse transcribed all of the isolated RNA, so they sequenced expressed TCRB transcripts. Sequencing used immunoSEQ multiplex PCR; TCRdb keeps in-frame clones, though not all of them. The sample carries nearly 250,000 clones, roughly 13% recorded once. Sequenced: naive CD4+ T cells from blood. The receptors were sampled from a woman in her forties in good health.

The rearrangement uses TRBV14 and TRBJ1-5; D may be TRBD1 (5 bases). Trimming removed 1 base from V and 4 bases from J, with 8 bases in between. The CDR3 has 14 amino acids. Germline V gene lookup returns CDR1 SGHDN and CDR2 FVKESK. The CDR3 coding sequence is TGTGCCAGCAGCCAAGGTCGGGGGAATCAGCCCCAGCATTTT. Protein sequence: CASSQGRGNQPQHF.

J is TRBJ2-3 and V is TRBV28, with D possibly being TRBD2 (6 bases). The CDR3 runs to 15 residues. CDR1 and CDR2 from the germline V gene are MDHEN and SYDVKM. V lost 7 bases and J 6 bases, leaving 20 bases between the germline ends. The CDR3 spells CASTPLGVRGDTQYF. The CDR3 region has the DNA TGTGCCAGCACACCATTGGGGGTACGGGGGGATACGCAGTATTTT.

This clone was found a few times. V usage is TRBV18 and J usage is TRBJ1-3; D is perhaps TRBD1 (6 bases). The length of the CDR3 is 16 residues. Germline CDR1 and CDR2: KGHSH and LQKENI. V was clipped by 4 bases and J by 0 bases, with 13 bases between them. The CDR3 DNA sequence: TGTGCCAGCTCACTCCGGACAGTCTCCTCTGGAAACACCATATATTTT. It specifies CASSLRTVSSGNTIYF.

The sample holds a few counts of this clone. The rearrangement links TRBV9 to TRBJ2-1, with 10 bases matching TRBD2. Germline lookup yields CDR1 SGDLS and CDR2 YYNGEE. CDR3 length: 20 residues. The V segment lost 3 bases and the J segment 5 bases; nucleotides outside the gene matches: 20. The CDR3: CASSGLEWYWTSGKHNEQFF. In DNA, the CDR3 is TGTGCCAGCAGCGGCCTTGAGTGGTACTGGACTAGCGGTAAACACAATGAGCAGTTCTTC.

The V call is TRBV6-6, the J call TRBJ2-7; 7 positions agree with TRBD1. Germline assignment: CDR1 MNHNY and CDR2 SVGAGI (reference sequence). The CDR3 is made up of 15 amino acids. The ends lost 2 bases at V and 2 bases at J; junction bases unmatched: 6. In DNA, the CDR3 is TGTGCCAGCAGTTACGTGACAGGGTCGGCCTACGAGCAGTACTTC. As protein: CASSYVTGSAYEQYF.

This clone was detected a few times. The CDR3 nucleotides read TGTGCCAGCTCACCACCGGTCCAGTACCAAGAGACCCAGTACTTC. It yields the protein CASSPPVQYQETQYF. The chain couples TRBV18 to TRBJ2-5; the D is unclear. The CDR3 sequence is 15 residues long. Between the trimmed V and J ends, which lost 0 bases and 0 bases, there was a span of 8 bases. Per germline, CDR1 KGHSH and CDR2 LQKENI.

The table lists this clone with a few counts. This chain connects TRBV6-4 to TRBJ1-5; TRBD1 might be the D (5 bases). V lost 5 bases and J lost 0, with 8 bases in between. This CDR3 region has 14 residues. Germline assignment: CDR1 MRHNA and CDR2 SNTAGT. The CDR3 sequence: CASSPGSSNQPQHF. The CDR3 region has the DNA TGTGCCAGCAGTCCAGGGTCTAGCAATCAGCCCCAGCATTTT.

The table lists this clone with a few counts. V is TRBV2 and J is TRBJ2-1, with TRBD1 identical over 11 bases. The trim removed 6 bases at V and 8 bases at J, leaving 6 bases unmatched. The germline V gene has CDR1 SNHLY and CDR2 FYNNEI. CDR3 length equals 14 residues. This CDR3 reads CASSRTGGWDEQFF. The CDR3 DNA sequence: TGTGCCAGCAGCAGGACAGGGGGCTGGGATGAGCAGTTCTTC.

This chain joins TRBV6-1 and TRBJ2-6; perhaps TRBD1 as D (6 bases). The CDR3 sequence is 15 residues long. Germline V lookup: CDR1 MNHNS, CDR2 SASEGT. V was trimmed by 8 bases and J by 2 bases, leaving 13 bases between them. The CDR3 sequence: CASQPTGTGANVLTF. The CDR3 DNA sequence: TGTGCCAGCCAACCCACAGGGACTGGGGCCAACGTCCTGACTTTC.